This TCR beta chain was found in a study of T cell changes during pregnancy in multiple sclerosis. This CDR3 spans 18 amino acids. Per the germline V gene, CDR1 is MDHEN and CDR2 is SYDVKM. V lost 3 bases and J lost 4; bases outside the gene matches: 8. Profiling relied on immunoSEQ multiplex PCR, and the TCRdb table lists in-frame clones only, not all of them. The sample carries around 61,000 clones, 85% to 90% recorded once. The sample comprised peripheral blood from another person, used as feeder cells. The V gene is TRBV28, the J gene TRBJ2-3, with TRBD2 matching over 15 bases. The receptor was isolated from a human donor whose cells served as feeder cells for cultures in a pregnancy study. The CDR3 nucleotides read TGTGCCAGCAGTTTTTGGGGACTAGCGGGAGGAGGGGCAGATACGCAGTATTTT. Its translation: CASSFWGLAGGGADTQYF.